This TCR beta chain was recovered during a study of blood T cell repertoires in COVID-19 (dated by TCRdb to the early 2020s). Notes on the research overall: Collaborator samples came from the United States, Italy and Spain and covered acute and convalescent phases of COVID-19. The material from the prospective study consisted of cDNA or gDNA derived from T cells, B-cell-depleted T cells, or PBMCs. Subjects who had been exposed to COVID-19, were actively infected with it, or had recovered from it provided the deeply sampled blood TCRbeta repertoires that made up the dataset. A freely available public database, intended as a resource for researchers studying the immune response to SARS-CoV-2, is where the repertoires were released. Samples were obtained from the ongoing ImmuneRACE study (first 160 participants) and from 1,254 subjects provided by 6 global collaborators. Nearly every sample came with metadata listing a de-identified subject ID, COVID-19 status, age in years and sex. HLA class I and class II types, where available, came from metadata supplied by the sample provider rather than from assay-based typing.

The CDR3 measures 15 amino acids from cysteine to phenylalanine. Only CDR3 DNA is held: 45 bases, read in frame from base 1. V loses 8 bases, J loses 2 bases, and the germline ends lie 16 bases apart. The germline V gene sets CDR1 to SGHVS and CDR2 to FQNEAQ. This clone was observed a handful of times. The target of this receptor is not known. Base qualities are not recorded, but no much larger clone differs from it by a single base. Collaborating institutions collected whole blood in K2EDTA tubes following their own protocols. Collaborator samples were shipped for TCRbeta analysis as frozen whole blood, isolated PBMCs, or DNA extracted from either sample type. TCRbeta CDR3 regions were amplified from genomic DNA by means of the immunoSEQ Assay, a bias-controlled multiplex PCR. The authors' pipeline ran thus. Within the assay, amplification of reference gene primers was used to estimate how many nucleated cells each sample contained. To quantify the absolute abundance of each unique TCRbeta CDR3 rearrangement, sequence reads were collapsed and filtered. Productive Simpson clonality was computed per sample as the square root of Simpson's diversity index over productive rearrangements. TCRdb carries this immuneACCESS record with in-frame sequences only. Its versions omit some clonotypes, under half of them owing to an unresolved V gene in the studies checked, with the rest unexplained. From that table come the V and J calls and clone size; the DNA was used to work out D and trimming. A total of about 220,000 clones appear in this sample, 65% to 90% of them only once. The ten biggest clones cover roughly 10% of the sample.

The investigation overall reported the following: How much clinical and demographic metadata was included differed by source and by participant, and the metadata was provided uncurated.

The rearrangement combines TRBV7-8 with TRBJ1-3; no D segment can be confidently identified. This sequence was found in a man aged 50-60 years with active or convalescent COVID-19. Specimen: peripheral blood. The DNA is as follows: TGTGCCAGCGTCCCCTTTTTTTACACTGGAAACACCATATATTTT. Its product reads: CASVPFFYTGNTIYF.